These 20 T cell receptor beta chains were all obtained from the same sample, sequenced in a study of blood T cell repertoires in COVID-19. Only in-frame clones appear in the TCRdb table, and some are missing; sequencing was by immunoSEQ multiplex PCR. The table records 200,000 to 300,000 clones, approximately 85% of them present only once. Sequenced material: peripheral blood. These receptor sequences come from a middle-aged man with COVID-19, enrolled during active disease.

The J gene is TRBJ1-1, the V gene TRBV19; weak D call: TRBD1 (5 bases). The V and J ends lost 5 bases and 11 bases respectively, with 18 bases between them. CDR3 length: 13 amino acids. Germline V CDR1 and CDR2: LNHDA, SQIVND (reference sequence). The CDR3 reads CASSLGPRGLAFF. The CDR3 nucleotides read TGTGCCAGTAGTCTTGGGCCACGGGGGTTGGCTTTCTTT.

This chain connects TRBV5-1 to TRBJ1-1; D remains ambiguous. The V gene lost 1 base and the J gene lost 0 bases, with 10 bases spanning the gap. This CDR3 has 15 residues. Germline-derived CDR1 and CDR2 are SGHRS and YFSETQ. The chain's CDR3 is CASSLSQRLNTEAFF. CDR3 DNA sequence: TGCGCCAGCAGCTTGTCTCAGCGACTGAACACTGAAGCTTTCTTT.

The chain combines TRBV7-2 with TRBJ1-2, with TRBD1 matching over 11 bases. This CDR3 comprises 14 residues. The V gene's germline CDR1 is SGHTA and CDR2 FQGNSA. Losses at the gene ends were 5 bases for V and 5 bases for J; bases not matched to a gene: 4. The CDR3: CASSNGQGAYGYTF. The CDR3 DNA follows: TGTGCCAGCAGCAACGGACAGGGGGCGTATGGCTACACCTTC.

This chain uses TRBV2 with TRBJ1-3; D perhaps matches TRBD1 (5 bases). The CDR3 is 16 amino acids. V was trimmed by 6 bases and J by 0 bases, leaving 15 bases between them. The germline CDR1 and CDR2 sequences are SNHLY and FYNNEI. CDR3 bases: TGTGCCAGCAGCTTTGGGGGGGGGAGCTCTGGAAACACCATATATTTT. Translation: CASSFGGGSSGNTIYF.

The rearrangement uses TRBV28 and TRBJ2-5; 7 bases map to TRBD1. The length of the CDR3 is 13 residues. J gave up 3 bases and V 6 bases, and 4 bases lay outside the gene matches. From germline, CDR1 is MDHEN and CDR2 SYDVKM. CDR3 DNA sequence: TGTGCCAGCAGGACTGGGACAGAAGAGACCCAGTACTTC. This translates into CASRTGTEETQYF.

The chain joins TRBV5-1 to TRBJ1-1; 7 bases match TRBD1. V lost 7 bases to trimming and J lost 1 base; unmatched junction nucleotides: 13. CDR3 size: 16 residues. The germline V gene encodes CDR1 SGHRS and CDR2 YFSETQ. DNA for the CDR3: TGCGCCAGCCAAGATCGTAGTAAGGGGGCGAACACTGAAGCTTTCTTT. This translates into CASQDRSKGANTEAFF.

The CDR3 nucleotides read TGTGCCAGCAGCCTCTGGGGGGATCAGCCCCAGCATTTT. Translating it yields CASSLWGDQPQHF. The chain has TRBV7-2 and TRBJ1-5; a weak D match, TRBD1 (5 bases). This CDR3 region has 13 residues. Germline assignment: CDR1 SGHTA and CDR2 FQGNSA. Trimming stripped 5 bases from V and 5 bases from J, with 10 bases between.

The chain carries TRBV30 and TRBJ2-7; TRBD1 is a possible D gene (5 bases). CDR3 size: 11 residues. The germline CDR1 and CDR2 sequences are GTSNPN and SVGIG (reference sequence). V was pared by 2 bases and J by 7 bases, with 9 bases between. Written as DNA, the CDR3 is TGTGCCTGGAGTAAAGGGGTAGAGCAGTACTTC. Protein sequence: CAWSKGVEQYF.

The sample holds one count of this clone. The chain uses TRBV19 and TRBJ1-2, with unresolved D. Looked up from germline, CDR1 is LNHDA and CDR2 is SQIVND (reference sequence). CDR3 length: 15 residues. The V end lost 9 bases, the J end lost 1 base, and 18 bases lay between the germline ends. CDR3 sequence: CARFSFFSGNYGYTF. The CDR3 DNA is TGTGCCAGATTTTCCTTCTTTAGTGGTAACTATGGCTACACCTTC.

The gene calls are TRBV5-6 and TRBJ1-5; 10 bases are shared with TRBD1. In germline, CDR1 is SGHDT, CDR2 YYEEEE. V was clipped by 5 bases and J by 0 bases; unmatched bases: 11. This CDR3 spans 18 amino acids. The CDR3 nucleotides read TGTGCCAGCAGAGGAGCCGGGACAGGGGTTGATAGCAATCAGCCCCAGCATTTT. It translates to CASRGAGTGVDSNQPQHF.

The V gene is TRBV27, the J gene TRBJ1-2, with D perhaps TRBD1 (5 bases). Germline loops: CDR1 MNHEY, CDR2 SMNVEV (reference sequence). This CDR3 contains 14 residues. Trimming stripped 3 bases from V and 4 bases from J, with 12 bases between. CDR3 DNA: TGTGCCAGCAGTTTTGGCCAGGGCCTCTATGGCTACACCTTC. Translating it yields CASSFGQGLYGYTF.

This clone appeared a few times. The CDR3 DNA is TGTGCCAGCAGTTTGGACAGTTTTAACACCGGGGAGCTGTTTTTT. Amino acid sequence: CASSLDSFNTGELFF. The V and J genes are TRBV7-9 and TRBJ2-2; weak D call: TRBD1 (6 bases). Germline V lookup: CDR1 SEHNR, CDR2 FQNEAQ (reference sequence). The CDR3 is made up of 15 amino acids. Trimming removed 6 bases at V and 2 bases at J, with 13 bases between.

The J gene is TRBJ1-2, the V gene TRBV18, with 9 positions matching TRBD1. The trim removed 2 bases at V and 8 bases at J, leaving 6 bases unmatched. This CDR3 is built from 14 residues. CDR1 and CDR2 from the germline V gene are KGHSH and LQKENI. For the CDR3, the DNA is TGTGCCAGCTCACCATCCCCGGGACAGGGCGGCTACACCTTC. Amino acid sequence: CASSPSPGQGGYTF.

The table lists this clone with a few counts. The chain has TRBV6-5 and TRBJ1-2; the match to TRBD1 covers 9 bases. The V gene end was trimmed by 6 bases and the J gene end by 5 bases; junction bases not matched to a gene: 7. The CDR3 spans 14 residues. CDR1 and CDR2 from the germline V gene are MNHEY and SVGAGI. CDR3 nucleotides: TGTGCCAGCAGACGGACAGGGGTTGGTTATGGCTACACCTTC. This codes for CASRRTGVGYGYTF.

This clone was seen a few times. This chain links TRBV7-8 with TRBJ1-2, with 7 bases lining up with TRBD1. The CDR3 has 14 amino acids. J was trimmed by 3 bases and V by 5 bases; bases with no gene match: 6. CDR1 and CDR2 from the germline V gene are SGHVS and FQNEAQ. CDR3 amino acids: CASSPRDSYYGYTF. The CDR3, as DNA: TGTGCCAGCAGCCCCCGGGACAGCTACTATGGCTACACCTTC.

V is TRBV5-1 and J is TRBJ1-5; possible D gene TRBD1, 5 bases. In germline, CDR1 is SGHRS, CDR2 YFSETQ. The ends were cut back, 0 bases at V and 7 bases at J, with 11 bases in the middle. The CDR3 is 14 residues long. Here the CDR3 reads CASSLEGVGQPQHF. CDR3 nucleotides: TGCGCCAGCAGCTTGGAAGGGGTGGGGCAGCCCCAGCATTTT.

The chain joins TRBV5-5 to TRBJ2-7, with D tentatively TRBD2 (5 bases). The CDR3 length is 14 residues. Germline CDR1 reads SGHKS; CDR2 reads YYEKEE (reference sequence). The V and J ends lost 5 bases and 2 bases respectively, with 14 bases between them. CDR3 residues: CASSPGIPPYEQYF. Here the CDR3 DNA reads TGTGCCAGCAGTCCCGGGATCCCCCCCTACGAGCAGTACTTC.

The chain has TRBV4-1 and TRBJ1-3, with no clear D. The length of the CDR3 is 14 residues. V lost 0 bases to trimming and J lost 7 bases, with 10 bases between them. From germline, CDR1 is MGHRA and CDR2 YSYEKL. CDR3 loop: CASSQDPFGNTIYF. The CDR3 coding sequence is TGCGCCAGCAGCCAAGACCCCTTCGGGAACACCATATATTTT.

The chain recombines TRBV9 with TRBJ2-3; D perhaps matches TRBD1 (6 bases). This CDR3 has 16 residues. Germline assignment: CDR1 SGDLS and CDR2 YYNGEE. Trimming cost V 3 bases and J 3 bases, with 17 bases left between them. DNA of the CDR3: TGTGCCAGCAGCGCCACCGCGACAGGTCGGACAGATACGCAGTATTTT. Its translation is CASSATATGRTDTQYF.

The chain employs TRBV5-4 and TRBJ1-2; D gene unclear. Looked up from germline, CDR1 is SGHNT and CDR2 is YYREEE (reference sequence). The CDR3 runs 15 residues. V lost 4 bases and J 8 bases, leaving 21 bases between the germline ends. For the CDR3, the DNA is TGTGCCAGCAGCCCCGGGTCTAATACTCAAATCGGCTACACCTTC. As protein: CASSPGSNTQIGYTF.